The source of this TCR beta chain is a study of blood T cell repertoires in COVID-19. Profiling relied on immunoSEQ multiplex PCR, and the TCRdb table lists in-frame clones only, not all of them. The sample contains roughly 49,000 clones, roughly 89% of which appear only once. The germline V and J ends were trimmed by 4 bases and 0 bases, with 11 bases remaining between them. Per the germline V gene, CDR1 is SGHNT and CDR2 is YYREEE (reference sequence). This CDR3 spans 16 amino acids. The source of this sequence is a man between 50 and 59 years old with acute or convalescent COVID-19. The sample was peripheral blood. V usage is TRBV5-4 and J usage is TRBJ1-6, with D possibly being TRBD1 (6 bases). The CDR3 DNA reads TGTGCCAGCAGCACTCCAGGGGACTCCTATAATTCACCCCTCCACTTT. Protein product: CASSTPGDSYNSPLHF.